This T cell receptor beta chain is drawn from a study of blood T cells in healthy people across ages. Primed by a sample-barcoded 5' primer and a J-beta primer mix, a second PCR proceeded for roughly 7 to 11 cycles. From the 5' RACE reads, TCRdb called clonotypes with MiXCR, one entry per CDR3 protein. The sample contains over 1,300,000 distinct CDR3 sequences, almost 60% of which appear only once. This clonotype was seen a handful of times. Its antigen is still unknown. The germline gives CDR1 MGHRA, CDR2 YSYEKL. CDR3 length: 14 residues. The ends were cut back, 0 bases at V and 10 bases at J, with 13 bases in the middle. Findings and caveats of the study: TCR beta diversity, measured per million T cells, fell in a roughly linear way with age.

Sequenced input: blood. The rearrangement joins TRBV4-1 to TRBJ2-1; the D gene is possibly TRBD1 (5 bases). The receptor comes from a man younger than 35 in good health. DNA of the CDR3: TGCGCCAGCAGCCAAGAAGGCTCAGCAGGGGAGCAGTTCTTC. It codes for CASSQEGSAGEQFF.